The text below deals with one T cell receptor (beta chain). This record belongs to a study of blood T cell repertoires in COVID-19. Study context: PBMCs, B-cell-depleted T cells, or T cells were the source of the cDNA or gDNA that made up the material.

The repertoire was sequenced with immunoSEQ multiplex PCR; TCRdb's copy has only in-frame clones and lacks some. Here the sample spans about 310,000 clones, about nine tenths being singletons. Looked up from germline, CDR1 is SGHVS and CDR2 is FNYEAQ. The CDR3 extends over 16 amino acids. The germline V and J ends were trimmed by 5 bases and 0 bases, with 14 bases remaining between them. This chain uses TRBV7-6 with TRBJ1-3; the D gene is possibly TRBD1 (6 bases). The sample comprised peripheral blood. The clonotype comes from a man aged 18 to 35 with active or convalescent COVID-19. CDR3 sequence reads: CASSLLTGVSGNTIYF. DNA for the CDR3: TGTGCCAGCAGCCTTCTGACAGGCGTCTCTGGAAACACCATATATTTT.